This T cell receptor (beta chain) emerged from a study of T cell responses to AZD1222 COVID-19 vaccine. Whole-study results and caveats: Clonal diversity was possibly underestimated, and white British individuals and females predominated among donors. After the peak T cell response, and only then, were repertoires sampled.

The germline CDR1 and CDR2 sequences are MNHEY and SVGAGI. The V gene lost 6 bases and the J gene lost 6 bases, with 13 bases spanning the gap. The CDR3 length is 13 residues. To note about this clone: Its cognate antigen is unknown.

TCRdb keeps only in-frame clones here, not all; method: immunoSEQ multiplex PCR. This sample has approximately 70,000 clones, with roughly 90% found just once. The material sequenced was peripheral blood, taken on day 0 of AZD1222 vaccination. The clonotype was recovered from an adult in good health. The chain links TRBV6-5 to TRBJ2-3, with a tentative D call TRBD1 (5 bases). The CDR3 nucleotides read TGTGCCAGCAGGGGCCAGGGTGTGGATACGCAGTATTTT. Encoded protein: CASRGQGVDTQYF.